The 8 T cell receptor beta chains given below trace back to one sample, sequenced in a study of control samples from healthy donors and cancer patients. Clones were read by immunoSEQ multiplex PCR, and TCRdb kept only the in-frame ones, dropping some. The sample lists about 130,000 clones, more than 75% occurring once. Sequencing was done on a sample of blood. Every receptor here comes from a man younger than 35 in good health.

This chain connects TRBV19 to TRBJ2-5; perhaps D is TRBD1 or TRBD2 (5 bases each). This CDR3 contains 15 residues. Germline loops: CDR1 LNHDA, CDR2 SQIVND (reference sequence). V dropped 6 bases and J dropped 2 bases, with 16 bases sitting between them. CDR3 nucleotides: TGTGCCAGTAGGGCCCGGGACGGAACACAAGAGACCCAGTACTTC. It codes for CASRARDGTQETQYF.

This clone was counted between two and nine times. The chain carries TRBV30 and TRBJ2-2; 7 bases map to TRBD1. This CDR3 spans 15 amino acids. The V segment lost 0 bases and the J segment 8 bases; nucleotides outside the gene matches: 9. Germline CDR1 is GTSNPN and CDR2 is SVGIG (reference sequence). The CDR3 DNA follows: TGTGCCTGGAGTGTACCACAGGGGATAAGAGGGGAGCTGTTTTTT. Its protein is CAWSVPQGIRGELFF.

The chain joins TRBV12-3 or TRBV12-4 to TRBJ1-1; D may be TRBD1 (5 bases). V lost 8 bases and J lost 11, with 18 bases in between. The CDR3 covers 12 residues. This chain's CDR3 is CASRDGGWWAFF. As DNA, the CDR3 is TGTGCCAGCCGCGATGGGGGTTGGTGGGCTTTCTTT.

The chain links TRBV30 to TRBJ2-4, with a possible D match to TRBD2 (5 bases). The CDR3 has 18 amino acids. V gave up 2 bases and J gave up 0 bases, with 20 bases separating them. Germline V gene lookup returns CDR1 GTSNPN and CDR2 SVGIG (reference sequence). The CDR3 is CAWSKNSDGKLAKNIQYF. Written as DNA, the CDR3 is TGTGCCTGGAGTAAGAACTCGGACGGGAAACTAGCCAAAAACATTCAGTACTTC.

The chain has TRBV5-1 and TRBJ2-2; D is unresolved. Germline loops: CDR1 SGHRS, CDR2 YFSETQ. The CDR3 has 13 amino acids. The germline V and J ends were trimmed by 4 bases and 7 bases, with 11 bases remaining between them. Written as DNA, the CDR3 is TGCGCCAGCAGCCCCACGAGCCTCGGGGAGCTGTTTTTT. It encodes CASSPTSLGELFF.

The CDR3 sequence: CASSSRTGVFTGELFF. DNA for the CDR3: TGTGCCAGCAGCTCCCGGACAGGGGTGTTTACCGGGGAGCTGTTTTTT. The chain combines TRBV13 with TRBJ2-2, with 9 bases fitting TRBD1. Per germline, CDR1 PRHDT and CDR2 FYEKMQ (reference sequence). The CDR3 is 16 residues long. Germline trimming cut 4 bases from V and 5 bases from J; bases unmatched to any gene: 8.

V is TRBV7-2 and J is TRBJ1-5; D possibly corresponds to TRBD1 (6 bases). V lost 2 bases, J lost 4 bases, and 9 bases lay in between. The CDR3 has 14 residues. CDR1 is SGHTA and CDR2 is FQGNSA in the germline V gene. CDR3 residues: CASSLMGTNQPQHF. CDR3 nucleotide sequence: TGTGCCAGCAGCTTAATGGGGACAAATCAGCCCCAGCATTTT.

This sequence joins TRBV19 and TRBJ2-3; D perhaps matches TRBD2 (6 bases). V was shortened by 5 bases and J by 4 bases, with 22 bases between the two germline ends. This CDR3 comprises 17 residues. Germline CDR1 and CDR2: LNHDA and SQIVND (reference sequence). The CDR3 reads CASSSWDGRSTSDTQYF. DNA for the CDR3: TGTGCCAGTAGTTCTTGGGACGGGAGATCGACGTCAGATACGCAGTATTTT.